The 8 T cell receptor beta chains below were found in one sample sequenced in a study of cytomegalovirus exposure and HLA in healthy donors (dated by TCRdb to about 2017). Library preparation employed the immunoSEQ multiplex PCR assay. A mixture of 60 forward primers for TCR Vbeta segments and 13 reverse primers for TCR Jbeta segments was used in the multiplex PCR. TCRdb holds this immuneACCESS table with in-frame rearrangements only. Some clones are missing; in checked studies, unresolved V genes explain under half, and the rest has no known cause. Recorded for this sample are around 110,000 clones; roughly 80% of them occurred a single time. The ten largest clones capture 2% to 2.5% of the sample. The sequenced sample consisted of PBMCs. The receptors derive from a man between 25 and 39 years old in good health and CMV-seronegative.

This chain joins TRBV28 and TRBJ2-1, with 9 bases identical to TRBD2. The CDR3 is 13 amino acids. The germline gives CDR1 MDHEN, CDR2 SYDVKM. Trimming cost V 7 bases and J 4 bases; bases outside gene matches: 2. The CDR3 DNA sequence: TGTGCCAGCATAGCGGGGGAGTACAATGAGCAGTTCTTC. Translated, it gives CASIAGEYNEQFF. Full variable domain (rest looked up from reference TRBV28 and TRBJ2-1): DVKVTQSSRYLVKRTGEKVFLECVQDMDHENMFWYRQDPGLGLRLIYFSYDVKMKEKGDIPEGYSVSREKKERFSLILESASTNQTSMYLCASIAGEYNEQFFGPGTRLTVL.

The J gene is TRBJ1-5, the V gene TRBV28; 7 bases agree with TRBD1. The CDR3 has 18 amino acids. Trimming cost V 6 bases and J 4 bases; bases outside gene matches: 18. The V gene's germline CDR1 is MDHEN and CDR2 SYDVKM. CDR3 nucleotides: TGTGCCAGCAGACTAACAAGAAGAACAGGGGAAGGAAATCAGCCCCAGCATTTT. Encoded protein: CASRLTRRTGEGNQPQHF.

V gene TRBV5-5 combines with J gene TRBJ1-4; tentative D call: TRBD1 (5 bases). Germline CDR1 reads SGHKS; CDR2 reads YYEKEE (reference sequence). The CDR3 has 15 amino acids. V was cut by 0 bases and J by 3 bases, with 9 bases left in between. In nucleotides, the CDR3 is TGTGCCAGCAGCTTGGTTGCGGGGGCTAATGAAAAACTGTTTTTT. Protein: CASSLVAGANEKLFF.

As DNA, the CDR3 is TGTGCCAGCAGTGGACCAGGGACAGAAGTATACGAGCAGTACTTC. Amino acid sequence: CASSGPGTEVYEQYF. The chain couples TRBV2 to TRBJ2-7; 7 bases line up with TRBD1. This CDR3 comprises 15 residues. The V and J ends lost 4 bases and 4 bases, in that order; junction bases with no gene match: 10. Germline assignment: CDR1 SNHLY and CDR2 FYNNEI.

The rearrangement joins TRBV4-2 to TRBJ2-7; D is possibly TRBD2 (6 bases). The V end was cut by 0 bases, the J end by 1 base, with 7 bases between. Looked up from germline, CDR1 is LGHNA and CDR2 is YNFKEQ. The CDR3 has 14 amino acids. Written as DNA, the CDR3 is TGTGCCAGCAGCCAAGATCGGGGGTCCTACGAGCAGTACTTC. It is translated as CASSQDRGSYEQYF.

This clone has only a few counts. This chain connects TRBV6-4 to TRBJ2-1; 9 bases fit TRBD1. CDR1 and CDR2 from the germline V gene are MRHNA and SNTAGT. V shed 8 bases, J shed 4 bases, and the junction held 12 bases outside the gene matches. This CDR3 is 16 amino acids long. The CDR3 DNA sequence: TGTGCCAGCGCGGGGGTTGCCGGGACAGGGTACAATGAGCAGTTCTTC. Its protein product is CASAGVAGTGYNEQFF.

This clone was observed a handful of times. The CDR3 bases are TGTGCCACAACCCCAGGGGCAGTCTATGGCTACACCTTC. Its protein is CATTPGAVYGYTF. This rearrangement joins TRBV19 to TRBJ1-2; D is perhaps TRBD1 (6 bases). V was cut by 10 bases and J by 4 bases, with 16 bases left in between. The CDR3 length is 13 residues. Germline V gives CDR1 LNHDA, CDR2 SQIVND (reference sequence). The full variable domain, rest sourced from reference TRBV19 and TRBJ1-2, is DGGITQSPKYLFRKEGQNVTLSCEQNLNHDAMYWYRQDPGQGLRLIYYSQIVNDFQKGDIAEGYSVSREKKESFPLTVTSAQKNPTAFYLCATTPGAVYGYTFGSGTRLTVV.

This rearrangement joins TRBV2 to TRBJ2-1; D is perhaps TRBD1 (6 bases). Germline assignment: CDR1 SNHLY and CDR2 FYNNEI. The V end was cut by 6 bases, the J end by 0 bases, with 12 bases between. This CDR3 has 15 residues. The CDR3 sequence: CASSPRTDSYNEQFF. DNA of the CDR3: TGTGCCAGCAGCCCGAGGACAGACTCCTACAATGAGCAGTTCTTC.